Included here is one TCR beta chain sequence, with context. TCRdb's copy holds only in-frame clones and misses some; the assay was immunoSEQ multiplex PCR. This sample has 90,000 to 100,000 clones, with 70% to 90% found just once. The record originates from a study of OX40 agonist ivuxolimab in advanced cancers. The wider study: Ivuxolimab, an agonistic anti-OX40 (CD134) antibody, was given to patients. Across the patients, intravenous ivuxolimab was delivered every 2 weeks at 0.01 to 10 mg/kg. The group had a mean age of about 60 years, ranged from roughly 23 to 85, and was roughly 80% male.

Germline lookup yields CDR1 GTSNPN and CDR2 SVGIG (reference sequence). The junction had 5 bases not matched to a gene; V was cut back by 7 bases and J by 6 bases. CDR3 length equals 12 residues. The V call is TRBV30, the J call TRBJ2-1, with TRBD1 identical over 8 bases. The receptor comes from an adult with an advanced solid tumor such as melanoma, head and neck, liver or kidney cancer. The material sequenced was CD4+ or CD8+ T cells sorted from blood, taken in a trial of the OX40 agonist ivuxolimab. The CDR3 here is CASAGTGNEQFF. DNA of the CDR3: TGTGCCTCCGCCGGGACAGGCAATGAGCAGTTCTTC.